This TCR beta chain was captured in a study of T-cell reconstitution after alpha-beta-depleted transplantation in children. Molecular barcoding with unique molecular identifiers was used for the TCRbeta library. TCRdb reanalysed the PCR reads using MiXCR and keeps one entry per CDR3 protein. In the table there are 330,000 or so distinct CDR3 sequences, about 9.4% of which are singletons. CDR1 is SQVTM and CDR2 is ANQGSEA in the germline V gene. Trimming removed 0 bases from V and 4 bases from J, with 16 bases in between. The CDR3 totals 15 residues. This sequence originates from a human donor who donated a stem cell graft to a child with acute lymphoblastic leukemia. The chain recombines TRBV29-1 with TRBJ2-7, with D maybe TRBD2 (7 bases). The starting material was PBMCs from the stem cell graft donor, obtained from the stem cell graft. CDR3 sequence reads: CSVEDDEKGGYEQYF. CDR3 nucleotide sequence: TGCAGCGTTGAAGATGATGAGAAGGGGGGGTACGAGCAGTACTTC.